This T cell receptor beta chain was sequenced in a study of blood T cell repertoires in COVID-19. Across the whole study: Acute and convalescent COVID-19 specimens originated in the United States, Italy and Spain.

CDR1 SGHTA and CDR2 FQGTGA come from the germline V gene. Trimming removed 4 bases from V and 2 bases from J, with 14 bases in between. This CDR3 contains 15 residues. Sequencing was performed with immunoSEQ multiplex PCR; in TCRdb, only in-frame clones are kept and a portion is missing. The table lists more than 120,000 clones, roughly 87% of them singletons. The chain links TRBV7-3 to TRBJ1-2; no firm D call. The sequence came from a woman between 50 and 59 years old with acute or convalescent COVID-19. The sequencing sample was made of peripheral blood. The CDR3 is CASSYNSPGNYGYTF. The CDR3 DNA sequence: TGTGCCAGCAGCTACAACAGTCCGGGGAACTATGGCTACACCTTC.